This TCR beta chain stems from a study of shared clonotypes between healthy human individuals (TCRdb year 2020). About the investigation overall: The cohort included a few men and a couple of women between 18 and 49 years of age. To increase sequencing depth and limit assay-specific biases, TCR repertoire library preparation and sequencing were carried out by different laboratories using diverse techniques. For each donor, CD4 naive and CD4 memory were each run on three plates, CD8 naive on two plates, and CD8 memory on one plate. Per donor, leukapheresis produced somewhere between about 0.8 and 9 billion PBMCs. The study deeply sequenced blood TCR repertoires of several healthy adults to estimate repertoire size and the extent of clonotype sharing between individuals. Beyond this particular receptor, the publication reports: Compared with non-shared clonotypes, clonotypes shared by all four sorted-subset donors had higher generation probabilities. Naive subsets generally had larger estimated clonotype richness than memory subsets. Because the study included a small number of donors, the genetic and exposure-history diversity represented was limited. Pairwise subsampling indicated that sequencing depth was expected to affect the degree of clonotype sharing among donors. Only blood was sampled, and tissue TCR repertoires likely differ from those in blood. Incomplete sequencing was indicated by rarefaction of sorted-subset datasets, despite the large sequencing depth. Across four donors, roughly 5% of naive CD4, approximately 3.5% of naive CD8, 2% to 2.5% of memory CD4, and approximately 0.4% of memory CD8 clonotypes were shared.

For the CD8 naive samples, CD45RO-negative cells were positively selected for CCR7, yielding a CD45RA+CCR7+ population from which TemRA cells were excluded. Donors were healthy HIV-negative adults with no recently reported acute infections or vaccinations. Only Caucasian adults living in Nashville, Tennessee, USA were represented among the donors. After blood collection by leukapheresis, PBMCs were isolated using Ficoll-Histopaque density gradient centrifugation and then cryopreserved in the vapor phase of liquid nitrogen. Analytical flow cytometry was used to check the purity and quantity of every magnetically sorted T cell population. Each sorted fraction had its genomic DNA isolated and then quantified by UV absorbance on a Nanodrop 2000c. Comments on this clone: Its target antigen remains unknown. Base qualities are not provided; no much larger clone lies one nucleotide away. The sample holds other DNA sequences that translate to the same CDR3.

Using the deep immunoSEQ assay, TCR CDR3 regions were amplified from genomic DNA by multiplex PCR. Extracted genomic DNA from each cell subset was distributed evenly across all wells of several immunoSEQ 96-well plates, and each plate was treated as a replicate. For sorted subsets, about 200 ng genomic DNA, equal to some 28,000 T cell genomes, was loaded into each replicate PCR. Purified libraries were quantified with a Qubit 3.0 fluorometer, sized on a Bioanalyzer 2100, and re-quantified with the KAPA Library Quantification kit. A separate single-read 150-cycle Illumina NextSeq 550 flow cell was used to sequence each immunoSEQ 96-well plate. The source study handled its data this way. Because the immunoSEQ output included only junctional sequences and no quality scores, the filtering could not be the same as the filtering used for full-length reads. To assign V/J genes and CDR3, sequences were annotated against IMGT germline references using PyIR, a Python wrapper for IgBLAST v1.9. Any read was removed if the V/J assignment was weak (E-value above 1e-6), the CDR3 was missing, or the read contained stop codons, out-of-frame junctions, or ambiguous translated residues. V3J clonotypes were defined by identical inferred V gene, J gene, and CDR3 amino acid sequence. Percentage overlap between repertoires was calculated by dividing the number of shared unique clonotypes by the size of the smaller repertoire. RTK rarefaction, the Chao1 estimator, and Recon v2.1 estimates of unobserved clonotypes were used to assess repertoire richness. Generation probabilities for all TCRbeta clonotypes obtained by the gDNA method from a few donors were computed using OLGA. TCRdb retrieved this table from immuneACCESS and kept in-frame rearrangements only. Not all clones are present; in checked studies, unresolved V genes account for under half, and no reason is known for the remainder. D and trimming come from the DNA, and the V and J calls and clone size come from that table. This sample is represented by around 1.9 million clones; around 95% of them were singletons. Jointly, the top ten make up roughly 1.7% of the sample.

The germline V gene encodes CDR1 SGHAT and CDR2 FQNNGV. Trimming takes 2 bases from V and 0 bases from J, and the germline ends sit 7 bases apart. Including the terminal cysteine and phenylalanine, the CDR3 comprises 14 residues. The kept DNA is CDR3 alone, 42 bases in frame from the first base. The receptor was isolated from a man aged 18 to 29 in good health. Some clones in this sample may be carry-over from other donors' samples. The chain was built from TRBV11-2 and TRBJ1-1, with an unclear D gene assignment. Sequenced material: naive CD8+ T cells from PBMCs. The cell subset or site tag for this specimen amounts to: CD45RA+CCR7+. The CDR3 amino acid sequence is: CASSLYGLNTEAFF. The bases are TGTGCCAGCAGCTTATACGGCCTGAACACTGAAGCTTTCTTT. Outside the CDR3, residues come from the reference TRBV11-2 and TRBJ1-1 proteins, so the full variable domain is: EAGVAQSPRYKIIEKRQSVAFWCNPISGHATLYWYQQILGQGPKLLIQFQNNGVVDDSQLPKDRFSAERLKGVDSTLKIQPAKLEDSAVYLCASSLYGLNTEAFFGQGTRLTVV.